This T cell receptor beta chain was sequenced for a study of T cell responses to AZD1222 COVID-19 vaccine. Assay used: immunoSEQ multiplex PCR; TCRdb lists only in-frame clones, some missing. The sample lists 180,000 or so clones; 94% were seen once. The CDR3 totals 15 residues. In germline, CDR1 is SGDLS, CDR2 YYNGEE. J was trimmed by 2 bases and V by 2 bases; bases with no gene match: 3. The TCR originated in an adult in good health. The sequencing used peripheral blood, collected on day 0 of AZD1222 vaccination. The V call is TRBV9, the J call TRBJ2-1, with 8 nucleotides matching TRBD2. DNA of the CDR3: TGTGCCAGCAGCGTGGCGGGAGGAACCTACAATGAGCAGTTCTTC. Protein: CASSVAGGTYNEQFF.